This T cell receptor beta chain was retrieved from a study of multiple sclerosis patients with progressive multifocal leukoencephalopathy (dated by TCRdb to the late 2010s). Broadly, across the study: Peripheral T and B cells were examined in MS patients who developed PML (4 under natalizumab, 1 after alemtuzumab) and in treated patients who did not develop PML. From before therapy, through 6 and 12 months, up to PML onset, two natalizumab-treated patients who later developed PML were tracked longitudinally. The goal was to find JC virus-specific or public T-cell expansions that arose at the time of PML onset.

In the case of this clone: The antigen it binds to is not known. No per-base quality is available; no much larger clone lies one base away.

According to the study, the label for this sample's time point signals: time of PML onset. The treatment or condition label, read with the paper, signifies: on natalizumab therapy at sampling. PML was diagnosed from clinical and MRI findings and confirmed by detection of JC virus DNA in cerebrospinal fluid. PML in the natalizumab-treated patients developed after between about 15 and 56 months of natalizumab therapy. Every listed patient had received interferon beta before, and every PML patient was female. T3 blood samples were collected at the time of PML onset. Isolation of peripheral blood mononuclear cells was performed by Ficoll-Hypaque density gradient centrifugation. Broader findings and caveats from the paper: With only a small, descriptive cohort, it remained unclear whether the findings reflect JC virus infection or general immunocompromise. In most PML patients, lower normalized Shannon entropy suggested less diverse TRB repertoires, while the natalizumab-treated controls had values close to 1. The analysis covered only peripheral blood, although cerebrospinal fluid or brain lymphocytes might be more informative for natalizumab-associated PML. At the time PML developed, no common TRBV or TRBJ gene usage or preferential TRBV-TRBJ pairings were detected. TRB clones with frequency above 0.5% were observed only in PML patients, but the clones expanded at PML onset were found to be already present before and during natalizumab therapy.

The CDR3 starts with the cysteine, ends with the phenylalanine, and has 13 residues. Only CDR3 DNA remains: 39 bases, in frame from the first base. From the germline V gene (reference sequence), CDR1 is SGHAT and CDR2 is FQDESV. V is trimmed back by 5 bases and J by 8 bases, and the junction contains 5 bases that no gene match accounts for. Using the immunoSEQ two-step multiplex PCR at survey-level depth, TRB CDR3 regions were amplified from genomic DNA. Synthetic inline TR CDR3 controls covering all V-J pairings were spiked into each PCR so that template counts could be estimated and amplification bias removed. Reads went through processing to reduce amplification and sequencing bias, and quantification was done against synthetic TR CDR3 analogs. Regarding the original processing steps: Raw data were processed in ImmunoSEQ Analyzer, removing out-of-frame sequences and CDR3s with stop codons, and genes were named by IMGT nomenclature. Repertoire diversity was summarized as normalized Shannon entropy, defined as 1 minus Pielou's evenness. TRB sequences were treated as identical only when sharing V gene, J gene and CDR3. Public PML clonotypes were CDR3s found in two or more PML-onset samples but not found earlier, in controls, or in public databases. Skylign with the observed count method was used to analyze CDR3 amino acid composition at each position. In its TCRdb copy, this immuneACCESS table keeps in-frame sequences only and misses some clones. Where compared with another copy, unresolved V genes explain less than half of these, and the others have no known cause. V, J and clone size reflect that table, while D and trimming were determined from the DNA. The sample table shows more than 30,000 clones, and 80% to 90% are seen once. In total, the top ten clones hold about 5.7% of the sample.

This TCR was recovered from a middle-aged woman with progressive multifocal leukoencephalopathy. Recombination linked TRBV11-1 to TRBJ2-4, with 8 middle bases fitting TRBD2. The material sequenced was PBMCs, taken from a patient treated with natalizumab. The CDR3 protein: CASSPTSEDIQYF. The DNA sequence is given as TGTGCCAGCAGCCCGACTAGCGAGGACATTCAGTACTTC.